The 26 T cell receptor beta chains below come from one sample, sequenced in a study of shared T cell receptors in the human thymus (dated by TCRdb to the early 2020s). Receptors were amplified or captured by the immunoSEQ multiplex PCR assay. The immuneACCESS repertoire file appears here via TCRdb, limited to in-frame rearrangements. These files lack a portion of the clones; in checked studies, under half of the deficit traces to unresolved V genes, and the cause of the others is not known. The sample has 700,000 or so clones on record, roughly 88% of them singletons. About 0.0098% of the sample belongs to the ten largest clones. These records were also assigned to another study, of human thymus T cells.

The sample comprised thymocytes. The receptors shown here come from a girl less than two years old with a congenital heart defect. Donor details come from another sample of the same person, matched by shared clones.

The chain employs TRBV2 and TRBJ2-2, with TRBD1 identical over 10 bases. Per the germline V gene, CDR1 is SNHLY and CDR2 is FYNNEI. V lost 3 bases to trimming and J lost 5 bases; unmatched junction nucleotides: 12. This CDR3 region has 18 residues. This CDR3 is CASSDSKTGTGATGELFF. CDR3 in DNA: TGTGCCAGCAGTGATTCGAAAACCGGGACAGGGGCAACCGGGGAGCTGTTTTTT. The full variable domain, in which reference TRBV2 and TRBJ2-2 provide the parts outside the CDR3, is EPEVTQTPSHQVTQMGQEVILRCVPISNHLYFYWYRQILGQKVEFLVSFYNNEISEKSEIFDDQFSVERPDGSNFTLKIRSTKLEDSAMYFCASSDSKTGTGATGELFFGEGSRLTVL.

The chain carries TRBV4-3 and TRBJ1-2; D gene ambiguous. The CDR3 runs 16 residues. The V gene's germline CDR1 is LGHNA and CDR2 YSLEER. Trimming removed 4 bases from V and 6 bases from J, with 21 bases in between. The CDR3 is CASSPNKSEGGHGYTF. DNA of the CDR3: TGCGCCAGCAGCCCCAATAAGAGCGAGGGAGGCCATGGCTACACCTTC.

The chain recombines TRBV27 with TRBJ1-6; D may be TRBD1 (6 bases). V lost 9 bases and J 4 bases, leaving 28 bases between the germline ends. Germline V lookup: CDR1 MNHEY, CDR2 SMNVEV (reference sequence). The CDR3 loop spans 19 amino acids. CDR3 region: CASRGPSQGGPIYNSPLHF. CDR3 coding DNA: TGTGCCAGTCGTGGGCCCTCACAGGGAGGGCCGATATATAATTCACCCCTCCACTTT.

Points on this clone: Other DNA sequences of this sample code for an identical CDR3. This sequence joins TRBV7-8 and TRBJ2-1; TRBD2 agrees at 9 bases. J lost 4 bases, V lost 5 bases, and 9 bases had no gene match. The CDR3 is made up of 16 amino acids. Looked up from germline, CDR1 is SGHVS and CDR2 is FQNEAQ. The chain's CDR3 is CASSLGSGGPYNEQFF. The CDR3 bases are TGTGCCAGCAGCCTTGGGAGCGGGGGGCCTTACAATGAGCAGTTCTTC.

The chain has TRBV19 and TRBJ2-7, with 9 positions matching TRBD1. Germline-derived CDR1 and CDR2 are LNHDA and SQIVND (reference sequence). J lost 4 bases, V lost 5 bases, and 18 bases had no gene match. This CDR3 contains 18 residues. CDR3 residues: CASSRKNRGRSGPYEQYF. CDR3 DNA sequence: TGTGCCAGTAGTCGCAAGAACAGGGGGCGCAGTGGTCCGTACGAGCAGTACTTC.

The J gene is TRBJ2-3, the V gene TRBV28; D remains unclear. V lost 3 bases and J 14 bases, leaving 18 bases between the germline ends. This CDR3 comprises 13 residues. Germline CDR1 MDHEN, CDR2 SYDVKM. CDR3 sequence (DNA): TGTGCCAGCAGTTTCTTGGTTAGTGGTATGCCGTATTTT. Translation: CASSFLVSGMPYF.

This chain joins TRBV29-1 and TRBJ2-1, with 9 bases matching TRBD2. The CDR3 length is 17 residues. Germline assignment: CDR1 SQVTM and CDR2 ANQGSEA. The V segment lost 5 bases and the J segment 6 bases; nucleotides outside the gene matches: 17. The CDR3 protein is CSVRRGGHQLPLNEQFF. CDR3 coding DNA: TGCAGCGTTCGGCGGGGGGGTCACCAATTACCACTCAATGAGCAGTTCTTC.

This sequence joins TRBV30 and TRBJ2-5; D is possibly TRBD2 (5 bases). The CDR3 contains 14 residues. Deletions cut 1 base from V and 1 base from J, with 10 bases between. Germline-derived CDR1 and CDR2 are GTSNPN and SVGIG (reference sequence). CDR3: CAWSADYLQETQYF. CDR3 nucleotide sequence: TGTGCCTGGAGTGCCGACTACCTCCAAGAGACCCAGTACTTC.

The V and J genes are TRBV7-8 and TRBJ2-7; the match to TRBD1 covers 9 bases. In germline, CDR1 is SGHVS, CDR2 FQNEAQ. Trimming cost V 3 bases and J 1 base; bases outside gene matches: 4. This CDR3 has 15 amino acids. This CDR3 is CASSFGDRDSYEQYF. In DNA, the CDR3 is TGTGCCAGCAGCTTCGGGGACAGGGATTCCTACGAGCAGTACTTC.

The rearrangement uses TRBV29-1 and TRBJ1-3, with 7 bases aligning to TRBD1. J was trimmed by 2 bases and V by 8 bases; bases with no gene match: 12. Germline V gene data show CDR1 as SQVTM and CDR2 as ANQGSEA. The CDR3 has 15 residues. The CDR3 bases are TGCAGCCCACGAACCAGGGGGAGTCCTGGAAACACCATATATTTT. It codes for CSPRTRGSPGNTIYF.

The chain employs TRBV12-5 and TRBJ2-7; a weak D match, TRBD1 (6 bases). V shed 5 bases and J shed 7 bases, with 30 bases lying between them. The CDR3 sequence is 18 residues long. Germline assignment: CDR1 LGHNT and CDR2 FRNRAP. CDR3 sequence: CASGGGRRLTTGHGEQYF. CDR3 DNA sequence: TGTGCTAGTGGTGGAGGAAGACGGTTAACGACAGGTCACGGGGAGCAGTACTTC.

The CDR3 DNA follows: TGTGCCAGCAGTTCAATTACAGGGCCTCTTACTGAAGCTTTCTTT. Its protein is CASSSITGPLTEAFF. The chain links TRBV6-5 to TRBJ1-1, with D perhaps matching TRBD1 (6 bases). V was pared by 4 bases and J by 5 bases, with 17 bases between. Germline V gene sequence: CDR1 MNHEY, CDR2 SVGAGI. The CDR3 loop spans 15 amino acids.

J is TRBJ1-2 and V is TRBV6-4, with 7 bases fitting TRBD1. This CDR3 comprises 14 residues. The germline CDR1 and CDR2 sequences are MRHNA and SNTAGT. With V trimmed by 6 bases and J by 7 bases, 11 bases remained unmatched. DNA for the CDR3: TGTGCCAGCAGCGAAGACAGGGATTGGGGTGGCTACACCTTC. Protein product: CASSEDRDWGGYTF.

Only a few counts were recorded for this clone. The rearrangement links TRBV28 to TRBJ1-2; the match to TRBD1 covers 8 bases. The germline V gene has CDR1 MDHEN and CDR2 SYDVKM. CDR3 length: 16 amino acids. J gave up 4 bases and V 6 bases, and 13 bases lay outside the gene matches. This CDR3 reads CASRGGTGPQFYGYTF. The CDR3, as DNA: TGTGCCAGCAGGGGCGGGACAGGTCCACAGTTCTATGGCTACACCTTC.

The chain combines TRBV2 with TRBJ2-2, with a weak D call TRBD2 (6 bases). With 5 bases removed from V and 4 bases from J, the gap between germline ends came to 17 bases. This CDR3 has 16 amino acids. Germline CDR1 and CDR2: SNHLY and FYNNEI. The CDR3 here is CASSQGLYRGTGELFF. The CDR3 coding sequence is TGTGCCAGCAGTCAGGGACTCTACCGGGGCACCGGGGAGCTGTTTTTT.

The chain recombines TRBV5-6 with TRBJ1-2; 7 bases align to TRBD1. CDR3 length: 15 residues. Per germline, CDR1 SGHDT and CDR2 YYEEEE. V was clipped by 4 bases and J by 2 bases; unmatched bases: 8. Written as DNA, the CDR3 is TGTGCCAGCAGCCCCCCACGGACAGGCAACTATGGCTACACCTTC. Amino acid sequence: CASSPPRTGNYGYTF.

The J gene is TRBJ1-2, the V gene TRBV27, with 7 bases lining up with TRBD1. Germline V CDR1 and CDR2: MNHEY, SMNVEV (reference sequence). The V segment lost 6 bases and the J segment 8 bases; nucleotides outside the gene matches: 18. The CDR3 contains 16 residues. This CDR3 is CASSRNYRGHIQGYTF. The CDR3 coding sequence is TGTGCCAGCAGCCGAAACTACAGGGGCCATATCCAAGGCTACACCTTC.

The chain uses TRBV10-1 and TRBJ2-1, with a tentative D call TRBD2 (6 bases). The CDR3 consists of 16 residues. Germline loops: CDR1 WNHNN, CDR2 SYGVQD (reference sequence). The germline V and J ends were trimmed by 4 bases and 0 bases, with 13 bases remaining between them. CDR3 coding DNA: TGCGCCAGCAGTGGGGGGGAGAAGAGCTCCTACAATGAGCAGTTCTTC. It codes for CASSGGEKSSYNEQFF.

V gene TRBV4-2 combines with J gene TRBJ1-4; 7 bases line up with TRBD1. Germline V gene lookup returns CDR1 LGHNA and CDR2 YNFKEQ. The CDR3 spans 15 residues. J was trimmed by 7 bases and V by 2 bases; bases with no gene match: 7. CDR3 residues: CASSQTGAWGEKLFF. The CDR3 bases are TGTGCCAGCAGCCAAACAGGGGCTTGGGGTGAAAAACTGTTTTTT.

V is TRBV5-1 and J is TRBJ2-3; a possible D gene is TRBD2 (7 bases). The CDR3 has 17 amino acids. The ends were cut back, 0 bases at V and 3 bases at J, with 17 bases in the middle. The germline V gene encodes CDR1 SGHRS and CDR2 YFSETQ. CDR3 sequence (DNA): TGCGCCAGCAGCTTGGCGGGCGGGGGCCTCGGTACAGATACGCAGTATTTT. As protein: CASSLAGGGLGTDTQYF.

The chain links TRBV5-1 to TRBJ1-1; 8 bases are a match to TRBD1. CDR3 size: 16 residues. Trimming cost V 0 bases and J 1 base; bases outside gene matches: 5. In germline, CDR1 is SGHRS, CDR2 YFSETQ. CDR3 residues: CASSLVDDRGNTEAFF. CDR3 in DNA: TGCGCCAGCAGCTTGGTGGACGACAGGGGGAACACTGAAGCTTTCTTT.

This rearrangement joins TRBV7-8 to TRBJ1-3; D perhaps matches TRBD1 (6 bases). The CDR3 is 15 amino acids. V lost 0 bases, J lost 4 bases, and 10 bases lay in between. CDR1 and CDR2 from the germline V gene are SGHVS and FQNEAQ. The DNA for the CDR3 is TGTGCCAGCAGCTTAGCGACAGGCACGGGAAACACCATATATTTT. This codes for CASSLATGTGNTIYF.

The genes are TRBV7-3 and TRBJ1-6; no clear D gene. The CDR3 has 12 residues. Trimming removed 4 bases from V and 7 bases from J, with 5 bases in between. Germline-derived CDR1 and CDR2 are SGHTA and FQGTGA. The CDR3 DNA is TGTGCCAGCAGCTCCGAGAATTCACCCCTCCACTTT. Translating gives CASSSENSPLHF.

The V and J genes are TRBV15 and TRBJ1-2; the D gene is possibly TRBD1 (5 bases). CDR3 length: 15 amino acids. Germline values: CDR1 LNHNV, CDR2 YYDKDF (reference sequence). Trimming removed 1 base from V and 10 bases from J, with 19 bases in between. The CDR3 DNA sequence: TGTGCCACCAGCAGAGGGAGGGGCAGGCGGCGGAACTACACCTTC. This codes for CATSRGRGRRRNYTF.

The V call is TRBV6-6, the J call TRBJ1-2; maybe TRBD1 (5 bases). The CDR3 totals 13 residues. V shed 6 bases and J shed 7 bases, with 15 bases lying between them. Germline-derived CDR1 and CDR2 are MNHNY and SVGAGI (reference sequence). CDR3 residues: CASSSGLSSGYTF. The CDR3 DNA follows: TGTGCCAGCAGCTCAGGGTTATCATCTGGCTACACCTTC.

The J gene is TRBJ1-1, the V gene TRBV15; D might be TRBD1 (6 bases). CDR1 LNHNV and CDR2 YYDKDF come from the germline V gene (reference sequence). This CDR3 is built from 18 residues. Trimming removed 0 bases from V and 0 bases from J, with 17 bases in between. This CDR3 reads CATSRDRPRGFLNTEAFF. The CDR3 nucleotides are TGTGCCACCAGCAGAGATCGACCCAGGGGATTCCTGAACACTGAAGCTTTCTTT. Full variable domain (outside the CDR3, taken from reference TRBV15 and TRBJ1-1): DAMVIQNPRYQVTQFGKPVTLSCSQTLNHNVMYWYQQKSSQAPKLLFHYYDKDFNNEADTPDNFQSRRPNTSFCFLDIRSPGLGDTAMYLCATSRDRPRGFLNTEAFFGQGTRLTVV.